Listed below are T cell receptor beta chains from one sample, sequenced in a study of blood T cell repertoires in COVID-19. Profiling relied on immunoSEQ multiplex PCR, and the TCRdb table lists in-frame clones only, not all of them. The sample has 240,000 or so clones; around nine tenths are singletons. The material sequenced was peripheral blood. These receptors originate from a woman in her sixties or seventies with active or convalescent COVID-19. The CDR3 runs from the conserved cysteine through the conserved F or W. Fields, in order: V gene, CDR3 length, J gene, CDR3 protein.

TRBV4-3,15,TRBJ2-1,CASSQDYSSYNEQFF
TRBV5-6,15,TRBJ1-2,CASSLIWEGNYGYTF
TRBV5-4,16,TRBJ1-1,CASSPRQGAPNTEAFF
TRBV5-4,12,TRBJ1-1,CASSPGTGKAFF
TRBV10-2,11,TRBJ2-3,CASSVADTQYF
TRBV5-1,14,TRBJ2-1,CASGGQGVPNEQFF
TRBV6-1,15,TRBJ1-5,CASSDRTDFNQPQHF
TRBV4-3,16,TRBJ2-3,CASSLHSGGAADTQYF
TRBV19,14,TRBJ2-2,CASSIRGNTGELFF
TRBV6-2/TRBV6-3,15,TRBJ2-7,CASSYSTYLTYEQYF
TRBV11-1,12,TRBJ2-4,CASSWAGNIQYF
TRBV7-8,12,TRBJ1-2,CASSRTALGYTF
TRBV11-3,15,TRBJ2-7,CASSLSEVGAYEQYF
TRBV12-3/TRBV12-4,13,TRBJ1-2,CASSLNEGQGYTF
TRBV27,13,TRBJ2-1,CASRAGAINEQFF
TRBV5-1,14,TRBJ2-7,CASSTGQGAYEQYF
TRBV6-2/TRBV6-3,13,TRBJ2-7,CASSQFGSYEQYF
TRBV11-2,16,TRBJ2-5,CASSLGLAGGSETQYF
TRBV19,13,TRBJ1-1,CASSHRGITEAFF
TRBV24-1,14,TRBJ1-2,CATSDFDRANGYTF
TRBV5-4,14,TRBJ1-1,CASSLIGRGTEAFF
TRBV5-1,16,TRBJ1-1,CASSLSAGSMNTEAFF
TRBV7-9,13,TRBJ1-1,CASSRVQGTEAFF
TRBV6-2/TRBV6-3,17,TRBJ1-5,CASSLGLRVSSNQPQHF
TRBV18,16,TRBJ1-1,CASSTSPGGLGTEAFF
TRBV10-1,15,TRBJ1-6,CASSETSGRNSPLHF
TRBV12-5,15,TRBJ2-7,CASGLEGGGTYEQYF
TRBV10-3,13,TRBJ2-5,CAISLAAQETQYF
TRBV6-5,16,TRBJ1-6,CASSYERSSYNSPLHF
TRBV25-1,14,TRBJ1-2,CASSADSRLYGYTF
TRBV2,14,TRBJ2-3,CASLSAGWADTQYF
TRBV5-8,14,TRBJ2-5,CASSLRQGWETQYF
TRBV2,13,TRBJ2-3,CASSADSPFMAYF
TRBV28,13,TRBJ2-2,CASSSQGAGELFF
TRBV7-2,16,TRBJ2-4,CASSLTGTGVRNIQYF
TRBV7-7,16,TRBJ2-5,CASSPSGSGFYETQYF
TRBV29-1,15,TRBJ2-1,CSVEDGGPGRNEQFF
TRBV6-5,15,TRBJ1-2,CASSYSSGSPGGYTF
TRBV29-1,11,TRBJ1-1,CSVDGNTEAFF
TRBV28,12,TRBJ1-1,CASSSPPQWAFF
TRBV24-1,16,TRBJ1-5,CATSDSPGQYNQPQHF
TRBV2,14,TRBJ2-7,CASSETGISYEQYF
TRBV4-3,15,TRBJ1-1,CASSQYHQGIGEAFF
TRBV3-1/TRBV3-2,12,TRBJ1-1,CASSQEGGGAFF
TRBV10-3,17,TRBJ1-1,CAISESWTGGANTEAFF
TRBV7-3,17,TRBJ2-3,CASSFPSGGVGTDTQYF
TRBV15,16,TRBJ1-1,CATSRDPGRWDTEAFF
TRBV10-3,14,TRBJ2-3,CAMSGTGVGDTQYF
TRBV9,15,TRBJ2-2,CASSGRDKNTGELFF